This record concerns one T cell receptor (beta chain) sequence. One junction end disagrees with the germline gene, perhaps due to a read error. The entry originates in a study of T cells in Graves' hyperthyroidism and ophthalmopathy. About the research overall: Peripheral blood specimens were obtained at initial diagnosis, prior to any treatment.

RNA transcripts provided the source from which TCR beta CDR3 regions were amplified. RT-PCR in the first round (using the HTBI primer set) targeted the TCR CDR3. TCRdb ran MiXCR on the multiplex PCR reads and lists one entry per CDR3 protein. The sample contains a few hundred thousand distinct CDR3 sequences, roughly 23% of which appear only once. Graves' hyperthyroidism was deemed stable absent ophthalmopathy progression within 18 months. Isolation of PBMCs was performed on 10 ml fresh peripheral blood. This CDR3 spans 14 amino acids. In germline, CDR1 is ENHRY, CDR2 SYGVKD. The genes are TRBV10-3 and TRBJ2-2, with D perhaps assigned TRBD1 or TRBD2 (5 bases each). The sequencing sample was made of blood. This TCR was sampled from a woman in her fifties or sixties with Graves' hyperthyroidism. In nucleotides, the CDR3 is TGTGCCATCAGTATACAGGAGTACACCGGGAAGCTGTTTTTT. Protein sequence: CAISIQEYTGKLFF.